This TCR beta chain is drawn from a study of shared clonotypes between healthy human individuals. Study outcomes and limitations: The authors expected sequencing depth to affect clonotype sharing among donors.

Donors had no recently reported acute infections or vaccinations and were HIV-negative. To note about this clone: Its antigen is undetermined.

A deep-level run was used for the assay. Genomic DNA (from each subset) was split evenly across several immunoSEQ plates. The repertoire was sequenced with immunoSEQ multiplex PCR; TCRdb's copy has only in-frame clones and lacks some. Altogether 550,000 to 850,000 clones are present, around 72% being singletons, with the ten largest covering roughly 1.7%. The CDR3 contains 14 residues. Deletions cut 0 bases from V and 4 bases from J, with 7 bases between. Looked up from germline, CDR1 is ENHRY and CDR2 is SYGVKD. The clonotype originates from a woman younger than 45 in good health. Source material: memory CD4+ T cells sorted from blood. The sample's subset: CD45RA-negative fraction. The rearrangement uses TRBV10-3 and TRBJ1-5; D is undetermined. In DNA, the CDR3 is TGTGCCATCAGTGAGTCTGGGCAGAATCAGCCCCAGCATTTT. Its translation: CAISESGQNQPQHF.